What follows are 13 T cell receptor beta chains derived from one specimen sequenced in a study of blood T cell repertoires in COVID-19 (dated by TCRdb to about 2020). Receptor amplification or capture employed the immunoSEQ multiplex PCR assay. TCRdb carries this immuneACCESS record with in-frame sequences only. Its versions omit some clonotypes, under half of them owing to an unresolved V gene in the studies checked, with the rest unexplained. The sample table contains about 130,000 clones; only one count was recorded for 75% to 85% of them. The ten largest clones add up to about 4% of the sample. Specimen: peripheral blood. All receptors come from a woman aged 50 to 60 with acute or convalescent COVID-19.

The V call is TRBV10-3, the J call TRBJ2-1; 7 bases map to TRBD2. Trimming removed 4 bases from V and 2 bases from J; junction bases left unmatched: 8. The germline V gene has CDR1 ENHRY and CDR2 SYGVKD. The CDR3 spans 16 residues. For the CDR3, the DNA is TGTGCCATCAGTGGTGGGCGGGAGAAGACCTACAATGAGCAGTTCTTC. Protein sequence: CAISGGREKTYNEQFF.

V usage is TRBV14 and J usage is TRBJ1-2, with unresolved D. The germline gives CDR1 SGHDN, CDR2 FVKESK. The CDR3 loop spans 16 amino acids. The V end was cut by 1 base, the J end by 0 bases, with 12 bases between. The CDR3 loop is CASSQVYSQTNYGYTF. DNA for the CDR3: TGTGCCAGCAGCCAAGTGTACAGCCAAACTAACTATGGCTACACCTTC. Using reference TRBV14 and TRBJ1-2 for the parts outside the CDR3, the full variable domain is EAGVTQFPSHSVIEKGQTVTLRCDPISGHDNLYWYRRVMGKEIKFLLHFVKESKQDESGMPNNRFLAERTGGTYSTLKVQPAELEDSGVYFCASSQVYSQTNYGYTFGSGTRLTVV.

The chain joins TRBV19 to TRBJ2-7; 7 nucleotides agree with TRBD2. Germline V gene data show CDR1 as LNHDA and CDR2 as SQIVND (reference sequence). The CDR3 extends over 14 amino acids. V lost 9 bases, J lost 3 bases, and 11 bases stayed unmatched. CDR3 bases: TGTGCCAGCCGTTCTCGGGGCGGGAGCTACGAGCAGTACTTC. This codes for CASRSRGGSYEQYF.

The rearrangement joins TRBV28 to TRBJ2-7; 10 nucleotides agree with TRBD1. Germline V lookup: CDR1 MDHEN, CDR2 SYDVKM. This CDR3 region has 15 residues. The trim removed 4 bases at V and 2 bases at J, leaving 5 bases unmatched. Written as DNA, the CDR3 is TGTGCCAGCAGTTCCCCTGGGACAGGGGCCTACGAGCAGTACTTC. It encodes CASSSPGTGAYEQYF.

The genes are TRBV24-1 and TRBJ2-7; the D gene is possibly TRBD1 (8 bases). Germline V gene data show CDR1 as KGHDR and CDR2 as SFDVKD. CDR3 length: 14 amino acids. V was clipped by 5 bases and J by 3 bases, with 13 bases between them. CDR3 bases: TGTGCCACCAGTGCCACAGGGGGGGTCTACGAGCAGTACTTC. Its protein product is CATSATGGVYEQYF.

The chain uses TRBV27 and TRBJ2-1; 15 bases match TRBD2. Trimming at V came to 4 bases and at J to 9 bases, leaving 7 bases not matched to a gene. This CDR3 region has 16 residues. CDR1 is MNHEY, CDR2 SMNVEV, per germline (reference sequence). CDR3 nucleotides: TGTGCCAGCAGTTCCGGACTAGCGGGGGGGCGTATTGAGCAGTTCTTC. Protein: CASSSGLAGGRIEQFF.

The chain has TRBV28 and TRBJ1-1; maybe TRBD1 (6 bases). CDR1 is MDHEN and CDR2 is SYDVKM in the germline V gene. This CDR3 contains 16 residues. V gave up 7 bases and J gave up 4 bases, with 22 bases separating them. The CDR3 spells CASTPPGRKGVTEAFF. The DNA of the CDR3 is TGTGCCAGCACCCCACCCGGCAGGAAGGGGGTCACTGAAGCTTTCTTT.

V usage is TRBV2 and J usage is TRBJ2-7; tentatively, D is TRBD1 (5 bases). Trimming pared 5 bases from V and 5 bases from J, leaving 13 bases between. The CDR3 is 13 residues long. Germline V lookup: CDR1 SNHLY, CDR2 FYNNEI. The CDR3 bases are TGTGCCAGCAGTAGAGCAGGGTCCCACGAGCAGTACTTC. The encoded protein is CASSRAGSHEQYF. The full variable domain, completed using reference TRBV2 and TRBJ2-7, is EPEVTQTPSHQVTQMGQEVILRCVPISNHLYFYWYRQILGQKVEFLVSFYNNEISEKSEIFDDQFSVERPDGSNFTLKIRSTKLEDSAMYFCASSRAGSHEQYFGPGTRLTVT.

DNA for the CDR3: TGTGCCAGCAGTTTATATCTAGCGGGGAGAGCCGAGCAGTTCTTC. Its protein is CASSLYLAGRAEQFF. This sequence joins TRBV27 and TRBJ2-1, with TRBD2 matching over 9 bases. This CDR3 has 15 amino acids. The V segment lost 1 base and the J segment 10 bases; nucleotides outside the gene matches: 8. CDR1 and CDR2 from the germline V gene are MNHEY and SMNVEV (reference sequence).

V gene TRBV19 combines with J gene TRBJ1-1, with 7 bases aligning to TRBD1. V shed 4 bases, J shed 6 bases, and the junction held 5 bases outside the gene matches. The CDR3 covers 13 residues. Germline values: CDR1 LNHDA, CDR2 SQIVND (reference sequence). In DNA, the CDR3 is TGTGCCAGTAGTAACGGACAGGTAGCTGAAGCTTTCTTT. It yields the protein CASSNGQVAEAFF.

This rearrangement joins TRBV7-9 to TRBJ1-2, with D tentatively TRBD1 (6 bases). Germline V CDR1 and CDR2: SEHNR, FQNEAQ (reference sequence). V lost 8 bases, J lost 3 bases, and 19 bases lay in between. This CDR3 has 15 residues. The chain's CDR3 is CASWAPTGTHYGYTF. The DNA for the CDR3 is TGTGCCAGCTGGGCCCCTACAGGGACCCACTATGGCTACACCTTC.

This chain links TRBV20-1 with TRBJ2-3; D is unclear. Germline V gene sequence: CDR1 DFQATT, CDR2 SNEGSKA (reference sequence). V gave up 3 bases and J gave up 0 bases, with 7 bases separating them. The CDR3 totals 13 residues. The CDR3 sequence: CSASSPSTDTQYF. Here the CDR3 DNA reads TGCAGTGCTAGTAGCCCTAGCACAGATACGCAGTATTTT.

Only one count was recorded for this clone. This chain joins TRBV25-1 and TRBJ1-1; D not certain. V was cut by 5 bases and J by 0 bases, with 10 bases left in between. Germline V gene lookup returns CDR1 MGHDK and CDR2 SYGVNS. The CDR3 extends over 14 amino acids. CDR3 DNA sequence: TGTGCCAGCAGTATGGCCCACATGAACACTGAAGCTTTCTTT. Protein product: CASSMAHMNTEAFF.